The 28 T cell receptor beta chains below were found in one sample sequenced in a study of T cell repertoires in cytomegalovirus infection (dated by TCRdb to the late 2010s). Sequenced using an Illumina HiSeq 1500. TCRdb took the public reads, trimmed them with fastp at Q25, ran MiXCR for clone calling and kept in-frame beta chains. Under each unique CDR3 protein, matching rows form one entry showing the most common genes and DNA. This sample has around 320,000 distinct CDR3 sequences in its table, and 9% to 9.5% of those were observed once. The ten largest account for roughly 4.5% of the sample. Sequencing was carried out using PBMCs. These receptors all stem from a human donor in good health (CMV status not recorded). Some clones in this sample may be carry-over from other donors' samples.

V is TRBV11-2 and J is TRBJ2-7; D gene ambiguous. The CDR3 consists of 15 residues. Trimming pared 3 bases from V and 0 bases from J, leaving 12 bases between. Germline loops: CDR1 SGHAT, CDR2 FQNNGV. The CDR3 sequence: CASSFLRAVSYEQYF. The DNA for the CDR3 is TGTGCCAGCAGCTTCCTTAGGGCGGTCTCCTACGAGCAGTACTTC. The entire variable domain, with the rest obtained from reference TRBV11-2 and TRBJ2-7, is as follows: EAGVAQSPRYKIIEKRQSVAFWCNPISGHATLYWYQQILGQGPKLLIQFQNNGVVDDSQLPKDRFSAERLKGVDSTLKIQPAKLEDSAVYLCASSFLRAVSYEQYFGPGTRLTVT.

The V call is TRBV7-9, the J call TRBJ1-2, with D tentatively TRBD1 (5 bases). The germline V gene has CDR1 SEHNR and CDR2 FQNEAQ (reference sequence). The CDR3 has 14 amino acids. The V end lost 3 bases, the J end lost 0 bases, and 8 bases lay between the germline ends. The CDR3 DNA follows: TGTGCCAGCAGCTTCCAGGGAGCTAACTATGGCTACACCTTC. It translates to CASSFQGANYGYTF.

This clonotype was seen only a few times. The genes are TRBV20-1 and TRBJ2-5; either TRBD1 or TRBD2 may supply D (5 bases each). Trimming shortened V by 5 bases and J by 5 bases, and 12 bases separated the two germline ends. This CDR3 has 12 amino acids. The germline CDR1 and CDR2 sequences are DFQATT and SNEGSKA (reference sequence). This chain's CDR3 is CSAHGDPETQYF. DNA of the CDR3: TGCAGTGCTCACGGGGACCCGGAGACCCAGTACTTC.

Many counts were recorded for this clonotype. The gene calls are TRBV7-8 and TRBJ1-5; TRBD1 matches at 8 bases. The CDR3 length is 18 residues. In germline, CDR1 is SGHVS, CDR2 FQNEAQ. Unmatched junction bases numbered 14, after V lost 5 bases and J lost 2 bases. CDR3 nucleotide sequence: TGTGCCAGCAGCCCTAGGACAGGGACGGGGGGGGGCAATCAGCCCCAGCATTTT. Its translation: CASSPRTGTGGGNQPQHF.

J is TRBJ2-5 and V is TRBV2, with D tentatively TRBD1 (6 bases). This CDR3 spans 15 amino acids. From germline, CDR1 is SNHLY and CDR2 FYNNEI. Deletions cut 5 bases from V and 4 bases from J, with 17 bases between. In nucleotides, the CDR3 is TGTGCCAGCAGTCGGAATACAGGGTTAGGAGAGACCCAGTACTTC. It translates to CASSRNTGLGETQYF.

This clonotype appeared many times. V and J are TRBV6-2 or TRBV6-3 and TRBJ1-5, with 11 nucleotides matching TRBD1. The length of the CDR3 is 15 residues. The ends lost 10 bases at V and 2 bases at J; junction bases unmatched: 7. Germline values: CDR1 MNHEY, CDR2 SVGEGT. The CDR3 protein is CAIRTGGGGNQPQHF. CDR3 coding DNA: TGTGCCATCAGGACAGGGGGCGGCGGCAATCAGCCCCAGCATTTT.

This clonotype showed up just a few times. The chain uses TRBV19 and TRBJ2-1, with 9 nucleotides matching TRBD2. CDR3 length equals 15 residues. CDR1 is LNHDA and CDR2 is SQIVND in the germline V gene (reference sequence). The trim removed 1 base at V and 2 bases at J, leaving 0 bases unmatched. The chain's CDR3 is CASSIGLAAYNEQFF. The CDR3, as DNA: TGTGCCAGTAGTATAGGACTAGCGGCCTACAATGAGCAGTTCTTC.

V gene TRBV20-1 combines with J gene TRBJ1-4; 7 nucleotides match TRBD1. The CDR3 has 15 residues. V dropped 5 bases and J dropped 2; count of bases not matched to a gene: 8. In germline, CDR1 is DFQATT, CDR2 SNEGSKA (reference sequence). CDR3 region: CSAGRQGRTNEKLFF. CDR3 DNA sequence: TGCAGTGCTGGAAGACAGGGCAGGACTAATGAAAAACTGTTTTTT.

This chain's CDR3 is CATSRSLAGGDNEQFF. The CDR3 region has the DNA TGTGCCACCAGCAGGTCACTAGCGGGGGGTGACAATGAGCAGTTCTTC. This chain links TRBV15 with TRBJ2-1, with 12 bases fitting TRBD2. The CDR3 covers 16 residues. V lost 3 bases, J lost 5 bases, and 5 bases stayed unmatched. CDR1 is LNHNV and CDR2 is YYDKDF in the germline V gene (reference sequence).

This clonotype was counted ten times or more. The chain combines TRBV15 with TRBJ2-2; 7 bases map to TRBD1. There are 16 residues in the CDR3. Per the germline V gene, CDR1 is LNHNV and CDR2 is YYDKDF (reference sequence). V lost 7 bases to trimming and J lost 0 bases; unmatched junction nucleotides: 8. CDR3 nucleotide sequence: TGTGCCACCAACTCTCGACAGGGCCCGAACACCGGGGAGCTGTTTTTT. Translated: CATNSRQGPNTGELFF.

The chain recombines TRBV7-2 with TRBJ1-2, with D uncertain. Germline V gives CDR1 SGHTA, CDR2 FQGNSA. V lost 5 bases to trimming and J lost 7 bases, with 23 bases between them. This CDR3 has 16 residues. DNA of the CDR3: TGTGCCAGCAGCCTCAACCCCCTACAACCCGGCATTGGCTACACCTTC. Translation: CASSLNPLQPGIGYTF.

This clonotype has at least ten counts. The gene calls are TRBV7-6 and TRBJ2-5; D is possibly TRBD2 (5 bases). Per the germline V gene, CDR1 is SGHVS and CDR2 is FNYEAQ. The ends were cut back, 5 bases at V and 7 bases at J, with 20 bases in the middle. The CDR3 spans 15 residues. The CDR3 sequence: CASSPGELQSGTQYF. The CDR3 bases are TGTGCCAGCAGCCCCGGGGAACTACAAAGCGGGACCCAGTACTTC.

J is TRBJ2-5 and V is TRBV2; 7 nucleotides align to TRBD1. Trimming at V came to 0 bases and at J to 5 bases, leaving 12 bases not matched to a gene. In germline, CDR1 is SNHLY, CDR2 FYNNEI. The CDR3 is 17 amino acids. CDR3 DNA sequence: TGTGCCAGCAGTGAAGCGCTTCTGGGAAGGGGGCGGGAGACCCAGTACTTC. It codes for CASSEALLGRGRETQYF.

This clonotype has a count of ten or more. The CDR3 reads CASSLGTTHPYTQYF. In nucleotides, the CDR3 is TGTGCCAGCAGCTTAGGGACTACGCATCCATATACGCAGTATTTT. The chain recombines TRBV7-6 with TRBJ2-3; TRBD2 might be the D (6 bases). The CDR3 is made up of 15 amino acids. Germline V gene sequence: CDR1 SGHVS, CDR2 FNYEAQ. The V end was cut by 1 base, the J end by 7 bases, with 15 bases between.

The sample holds a few counts of this clonotype. A much larger clone lies one base from this, so it may be a read error. The chain recombines TRBV12-3 or TRBV12-4 with TRBJ1-6; 10 nucleotides match TRBD1. CDR3 size: 14 residues. V was clipped by 6 bases and J by 7 bases; unmatched bases: 3. This CDR3 is CASRRDRGNSPLHF. CDR3 DNA: TGTGCCAGCAGACGGGACAGGGGCAATTCACCCCTCCACTTT.

In this sample, this clonotype turned up a few times. This rearrangement joins TRBV28 to TRBJ2-7; 9 nucleotides agree with TRBD1. Looked up from germline, CDR1 is MDHEN and CDR2 is SYDVKM. Trimming removed 5 bases from V and 2 bases from J; junction bases left unmatched: 4. The CDR3 is 14 residues long. CDR3 protein: CASSVQGAPYEQYF. In nucleotides, the CDR3 is TGTGCCAGCAGTGTACAGGGGGCCCCCTACGAGCAGTACTTC.

This clonotype was found a few times. V gene TRBV15 combines with J gene TRBJ1-1, with D perhaps TRBD1 (5 bases). The V gene's germline CDR1 is LNHNV and CDR2 YYDKDF (reference sequence). Trimming took off 4 bases at V and 0 bases at J, with 6 bases between the two ends. This CDR3 has 13 amino acids. CDR3 amino acids: CATSTGLNTEAFF. DNA of the CDR3: TGTGCCACCAGCACGGGGCTGAACACTGAAGCTTTCTTT.

This clonotype was seen ten or more times. This rearrangement joins TRBV10-3 to TRBJ1-3; TRBD1 aligns across 7 bases. This CDR3 has 17 residues. Looked up from germline, CDR1 is ENHRY and CDR2 is SYGVKD. Germline trimming cut 3 bases from V and 0 bases from J; bases unmatched to any gene: 8. CDR3 sequence reads: CAISDLRTGDSGNTIYF. The DNA for the CDR3 is TGTGCCATCAGTGACTTGCGGACAGGTGACTCTGGAAACACCATATATTTT.

This clonotype was detected many times. This CDR3 reads CASSGDRGRTDTQYF. For the CDR3, the DNA is TGTGCCAGCAGCGGCGACAGGGGGCGCACAGATACGCAGTATTTT. This rearrangement joins TRBV28 to TRBJ2-3; 10 bases align to TRBD1. Germline lookup yields CDR1 MDHEN and CDR2 SYDVKM. J gave up 1 base and V 6 bases, and 4 bases lay outside the gene matches. The CDR3 is 15 amino acids.

This clonotype was recorded many times. The J gene is TRBJ2-5, the V gene TRBV7-2, with D possibly TRBD1 on 6 matching bases. CDR3 size: 13 residues. Germline-derived CDR1 and CDR2 are SGHTA and FQGNSA. V shed 5 bases and J shed 4 bases, with 11 bases lying between them. As DNA, the CDR3 is TGTGCCAGCAGCCGAGGGGGTATAGAGACCCAGTACTTC. This encodes CASSRGGIETQYF.

CDR3 DNA sequence: TGCAGTGCGAGCCGTTCCGGGGAAAAACTGTTTTTT. This gives the protein CSASRSGEKLFF. V and J are TRBV20-1 and TRBJ1-4; D is undetermined. Trimming removed 6 bases at V and 8 bases at J, with 13 bases between. Germline V gene data show CDR1 as DFQATT and CDR2 as SNEGSKA (reference sequence). The CDR3 runs to 12 residues.

This clonotype was found a few times. V gene TRBV7-9 combines with J gene TRBJ1-1, with TRBD1 as a possible D gene (5 bases). CDR3 size: 14 residues. Trimming pared 5 bases from V and 4 bases from J, leaving 14 bases between. Germline CDR1 is SEHNR and CDR2 is FQNEAQ (reference sequence). The CDR3 coding sequence is TGTGCCAGCAGCCCCTTTGGGGGAAGCACTGAAGCTTTCTTT. Protein sequence: CASSPFGGSTEAFF.

This clonotype was detected ten times or more. CDR3 coding DNA: TGTGCCAGCAGCGTAGGAGGGACACAGAACACTGAAGCTTTCTTT. Amino acid sequence: CASSVGGTQNTEAFF. The chain uses TRBV9 and TRBJ1-1; possibly TRBD1 for D (6 bases). There are 15 residues in the CDR3. Germline assignment: CDR1 SGDLS and CDR2 YYNGEE. V lost 0 bases and J 1 base, leaving 10 bases between the germline ends.

The sample holds a few counts of this clonotype. The V and J genes are TRBV29-1 and TRBJ1-1; D is uncertain. CDR1 is SQVTM, CDR2 ANQGSEA, per germline. This CDR3 has 10 residues. The CDR3 DNA follows: TGCAGAACCGAGGTGGCTGAAGCTTTCTTT. Encoded protein: CRTEVAEAFF.

The V call is TRBV12-3 or TRBV12-4, the J call TRBJ1-3; D possibly corresponds to TRBD1 (5 bases). The CDR3 contains 17 residues. The V end lost 6 bases, the J end lost 3 bases, and 21 bases lay between the germline ends. The CDR3 here is CASSISRGADFGNTIYF. The CDR3 DNA reads TGTGCCAGCAGCATTAGCAGAGGGGCGGATTTTGGAAACACCATATATTTT.

The genes are TRBV12-3 or TRBV12-4 and TRBJ2-1; D might be TRBD2 (6 bases). Between the trimmed V and J ends, which lost 4 bases and 8 bases, there was a span of 18 bases. This CDR3 region has 15 residues. The CDR3 bases are TGTGCCAGCAGTTCCAGACTAGAATTCGGCGATGAGCAGTTCTTC. Translation: CASSSRLEFGDEQFF.

This clonotype was seen many times. The CDR3 DNA sequence: TGTGCCAGCAGTTTTTCAGGGACTAGCGGGATGGTGGGCAATGAGCAGTTCTTC. The encoded protein is CASSFSGTSGMVGNEQFF. The chain combines TRBV28 with TRBJ2-1; 13 bases line up with TRBD2. Germline CDR1 and CDR2: MDHEN and SYDVKM. The CDR3 spans 18 residues. V lost 3 bases and J lost 6; bases outside the gene matches: 11.

This clonotype was recorded a few times. The genes are TRBV29-1 and TRBJ1-5; D ambiguous. Per germline, CDR1 SQVTM and CDR2 ANQGSEA. With 5 bases removed from V and 3 bases from J, the gap between germline ends came to 11 bases. This CDR3 has 13 residues. The CDR3 DNA reads as TGCAGCGTTACGGACGGAAACAATCAGCCCCAGCATTTT. Residues: CSVTDGNNQPQHF.